The T cell receptor beta chain described here comes from a study of blood T cells in healthy people across ages. V lost 6 bases and J lost 5, with 14 bases in between. The CDR3 runs 14 residues. Looked up from germline, CDR1 is KGHSH and CDR2 is LQKENI. Study-wide points: Age showed a roughly linear inverse relationship with TCR beta diversity per million T cells.

The second PCR ran about 6 to 11 cycles with a sample-barcoded 5' primer and J-beta primers. All samples yielded 2.5 million or more CDR3-containing paired-end reads. TCRdb fed the 5' RACE reads into MiXCR, producing one record per CDR3 protein. The data show some 1,800,000 distinct CDR3 sequences, with approximately 39% seen just once and 20% to 25% held by the top ten. Caucasian, healthy and from Russia, the donors were aged between about 6 and 90. This clonotype was seen more than once but under ten times. What it recognizes is unknown. The sequence derives from a human donor in good health. Sequenced sample: blood. The chain couples TRBV18 to TRBJ2-1; D might be TRBD2 (5 bases). In nucleotides, the CDR3 is TGTGCCAGCTCGCCGGAGGACGGGAACAATGAGCAGTTCTTC. Translating it yields CASSPEDGNNEQFF. Using reference TRBV18 and TRBJ2-1 for the parts outside the CDR3, the full variable domain is NAGVMQNPRHLVRRRGQEARLRCSPMKGHSHVYWYRQLPEEGLKFMVYLQKENIIDESGMPKERFSAEFPKEGPSILRIQQVVRGDSAAYFCASSPEDGNNEQFFGPGTRLTVL.